What follows is one T cell receptor beta chain and its context. Profiled with immunoSEQ multiplex PCR; TCRdb holds only in-frame clones, not every one. This table has 91,000 or so clones, around 84% appearing once. The CDR3 runs 15 residues. The V gene end was trimmed by 3 bases and the J gene end by 2 bases; junction bases not matched to a gene: 6. Germline V gives CDR1 PRHDT, CDR2 FYEKMQ (reference sequence). The sample belongs to a study of blood T cell repertoires in COVID-19. V and J are TRBV13 and TRBJ2-5, with 7 bases identical to TRBD1. The specimen sequenced was peripheral blood. The clonotype comes from a woman in her fifties or sixties in a cohort sampled during active or convalescent COVID-19. CDR3 region: CASSFRRGRQETQYF. CDR3 coding DNA: TGTGCCAGCAGCTTCCGAAGGGGGCGGCAAGAGACCCAGTACTTC.